This T cell receptor (beta chain) was sequenced in a study of regulatory T cells in long-lasting Graves disease. Time point reported: newly diagnosed GD, antithyroid drugs for less than 3 months. PBMC RNA served as the TCR library source. Libraries of TCR beta came from iRepertoire HTBI primers plus Arm-PCR of CDR3 regions. MiXCR was run by TCRdb on the multiplex PCR reads, yielding one entry per CDR3 protein. The table has 350,000 to 450,000 distinct CDR3 sequences, 14% to 15% seen once. Germline CDR1 and CDR2: KGHDR and SFDVKD. The CDR3 covers 16 residues. Unmatched junction bases numbered 5, after V lost 2 bases and J lost 4 bases. This clonotype was picked up many times. The antigen remains undetermined. Study-wide results and limits: Repertoires from persistent disease leaned toward TRBV28, TRBJ1-2 and TRBJ2-5. Thyroid tissue was not studied; only peripheral blood was.

This same sample was also part of a study on T cells in Graves' hyperthyroidism and ophthalmopathy. That work adds: Stable Graves' hyperthyroidism denoted no ophthalmopathy progression over 18 months. Hyperthyroidism had been newly diagnosed in patients aged 18 to 65, and its duration was under 2 months.

This specimen was peripheral blood mononuclear cells (PBMCs), taken at new diagnosis, from a patient treated with antithyroid drugs. This chain joins TRBV24-1 and TRBJ2-1; 9 nucleotides agree with TRBD2. The origin of this receptor is a woman in her 30s with Graves disease. In DNA, the CDR3 is TGTGCCACCAGTGATTCCCTAGCGGGACAATACAATGAGCAGTTCTTC. This codes for CATSDSLAGQYNEQFF.